Sequencing of this T cell receptor beta chain was carried out in a study of cytomegalovirus exposure and HLA in healthy donors. CDR1 and CDR2 from the germline V gene are SGHTA and FQGNSA. Losses at the gene ends were 5 bases for V and 1 base for J; bases not matched to a gene: 1. This CDR3 contains 15 residues. A word on this clone: Its antigen is unknown.

Primers: 60 Vbeta forward and 13 Jbeta reverse. Method: immunoSEQ multiplex PCR; TCRdb's copy keeps in-frame clones and lacks some. The table records 130,000 or so clones, about four fifths of them present only once. Study-level points and caveats: The presence/absence work took it that sequencing depth was about the same across donors. Later analysis showed most CMV-associated TCR beta chains appearing HLA-restricted.

This chain uses TRBV7-2 with TRBJ2-1; 11 bases are a match to TRBD2. The source is a woman in her forties or fifties in good health and CMV-seropositive. The sequenced sample was PBMCs. This CDR3 reads CASSGTSGSYNEQFF. CDR3 nucleotides: TGTGCCAGCAGCGGGACTAGCGGTTCCTACAATGAGCAGTTCTTC.